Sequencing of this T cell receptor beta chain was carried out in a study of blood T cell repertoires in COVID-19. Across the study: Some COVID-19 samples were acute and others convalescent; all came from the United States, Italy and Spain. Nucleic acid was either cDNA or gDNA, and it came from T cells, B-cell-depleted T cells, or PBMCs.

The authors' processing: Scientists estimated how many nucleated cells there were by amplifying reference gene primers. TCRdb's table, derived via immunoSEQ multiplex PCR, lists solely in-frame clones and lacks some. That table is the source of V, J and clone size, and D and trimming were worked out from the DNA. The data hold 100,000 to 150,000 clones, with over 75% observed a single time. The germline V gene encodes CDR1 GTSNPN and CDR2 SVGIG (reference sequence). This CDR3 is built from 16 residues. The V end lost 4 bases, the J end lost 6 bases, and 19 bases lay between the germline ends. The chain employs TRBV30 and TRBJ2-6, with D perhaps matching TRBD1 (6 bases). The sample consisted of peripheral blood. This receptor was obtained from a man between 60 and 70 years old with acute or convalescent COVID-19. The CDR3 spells CAWTGVRPTQANVLTF. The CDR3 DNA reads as TGTGCCTGGACAGGGGTTCGGCCCACCCAGGCCAACGTCCTGACTTTC.